These 26 T cell receptor beta chains share one sample of origin, sequenced in a study of resident and recirculating memory T cells in vitiligo. Clones were read by immunoSEQ multiplex PCR, and TCRdb kept only the in-frame ones, dropping some. Of 70,000 or so clones detected, approximately 90% appear once; the ten largest clones hold less than 5%. What was sequenced was blood. These receptors all stem from a male donor with vitiligo.

CDR3 in DNA: TGTGCCAGTAGTATAGAGGGACAGGTGAACAATCAGCCCCAGCATTTT. Its protein is CASSIEGQVNNQPQHF. This chain connects TRBV19 to TRBJ1-5; 8 nucleotides align to TRBD1. J was trimmed by 3 bases and V by 0 bases; bases with no gene match: 4. This CDR3 contains 16 residues. In germline, CDR1 is LNHDA, CDR2 SQIVND (reference sequence).

J is TRBJ2-3 and V is TRBV19; 7 bases align to TRBD2. The CDR3 is 13 amino acids. The germline gives CDR1 LNHDA, CDR2 SQIVND (reference sequence). J gave up 5 bases and V 11 bases, and 10 bases lay outside the gene matches. The CDR3: CAVGRGLQDTQYF. In DNA, the CDR3 is TGTGCCGTAGGGCGGGGACTACAAGATACGCAGTATTTT.

The rearrangement uses TRBV10-3 and TRBJ2-5; 9 nucleotides agree with TRBD2. The CDR3 spans 14 residues. Trimming removed 3 bases from V and 10 bases from J; junction bases left unmatched: 9. Germline V gene sequence: CDR1 ENHRY, CDR2 SYGVKD. As DNA, the CDR3 is TGTGCCATCAGTGACGGCGGGGGGGCCGAGGACCAGTACTTC. It codes for CAISDGGGAEDQYF.

This clone was recorded many times. V gene TRBV6-4 combines with J gene TRBJ1-2, with TRBD1 matching over 9 bases. This CDR3 comprises 15 residues. Trimming took 4 bases from V and 7 from J; bases not matched to a gene: 10. Germline-derived CDR1 and CDR2 are MRHNA and SNTAGT. For the CDR3, the DNA is TGTGCCAGCAGTGCCACCGGGACAGGGATTAGTGGCTACACCTTC. Translated: CASSATGTGISGYTF.

The gene calls are TRBV10-2 and TRBJ2-7, with 8 nucleotides matching TRBD1. The CDR3 loop spans 14 amino acids. Germline V gene sequence: CDR1 WSHSY, CDR2 SAAADI. V lost 4 bases to trimming and J lost 2 bases; unmatched junction nucleotides: 4. CDR3 loop: CASSGGTGPYEQYF. The DNA of the CDR3 is TGCGCCAGCAGTGGCGGGACAGGCCCCTACGAGCAGTACTTC.

On this clone itself: This specimen includes other DNA sequences encoding the same CDR3. This sequence joins TRBV7-9 and TRBJ2-3; 10 bases fit TRBD2. The CDR3 consists of 15 residues. After removal of 3 bases from V and 2 bases from J, the junction contained 2 bases not matched to a gene. CDR1 is SEHNR, CDR2 FQNEAQ, per germline (reference sequence). CDR3 region: CASSFGLAVTDTQYF. CDR3 sequence (DNA): TGTGCCAGCAGCTTCGGACTAGCGGTCACAGATACGCAGTATTTT.

The rearrangement uses TRBV11-2 and TRBJ1-4; 9 nucleotides line up with TRBD1. Germline V gene lookup returns CDR1 SGHAT and CDR2 FQNNGV. The CDR3 loop spans 13 amino acids. V trimming: 8 bases; J trimming: 7 bases; junction bases outside the gene matches: 5. CDR3 sequence reads: CASGRDRAEKLFF. The CDR3 DNA is TGTGCCAGCGGAAGGGACAGGGCTGAAAAACTGTTTTTT.

This chain links TRBV6-1 with TRBJ2-7; TRBD1 agrees at 9 bases. The germline V gene has CDR1 MNHNS and CDR2 SASEGT. The CDR3 is 14 amino acids. V lost 4 bases to trimming and J lost 7 bases; unmatched junction nucleotides: 8. The CDR3 region has the DNA TGTGCCAGCAGTGCAACGCCGGGACAGGGAGAGCAGTACTTC. It yields the protein CASSATPGQGEQYF.

This clone was counted a few times. The rearrangement uses TRBV4-1 and TRBJ1-1; D remains ambiguous. Trimming shortened V by 1 base and J by 4 bases, and 19 bases separated the two germline ends. The germline V gene has CDR1 MGHRA and CDR2 YSYEKL. This CDR3 spans 17 amino acids. The CDR3 DNA reads TGCGCCAGCAGCCAAGGGGGAGTGGTCTCGACCGGCACTGAAGCTTTCTTT. Its translation is CASSQGGVVSTGTEAFF.

The V and J genes are TRBV30 and TRBJ2-2; D perhaps matches TRBD2 (5 bases). CDR3 length: 16 amino acids. Germline V gene lookup returns CDR1 GTSNPN and CDR2 SVGIG (reference sequence). V dropped 3 bases and J dropped 3 bases, with 17 bases sitting between them. The CDR3 loop is CAWSAFDRSDTGELFF. As DNA, the CDR3 is TGTGCCTGGAGCGCCTTCGATCGTAGCGACACCGGGGAGCTGTTTTTT.

The rearrangement links TRBV7-6 to TRBJ2-7; 7 bases match TRBD1. V shed 4 bases and J 3 bases; nucleotides not matched to a gene: 3. The CDR3 is 13 amino acids. Germline CDR1 SGHVS, CDR2 FNYEAQ. The chain's CDR3 is CASSSHRGYEQYF. For the CDR3, the DNA is TGTGCCAGCAGCTCTCACAGGGGCTACGAGCAGTACTTC.

V and J are TRBV2 and TRBJ1-2; the D is unclear. Deletions cut 11 bases from V and 3 bases from J, with 16 bases between. The germline V gene encodes CDR1 SNHLY and CDR2 FYNNEI. The CDR3 has 13 residues. In DNA form, the CDR3 reads TGTGCCCTCGGGAGCGGCCCTGACTATGGCTACACCTTC. This codes for CALGSGPDYGYTF.

The V gene is TRBV9, the J gene TRBJ2-3; the match to TRBD1 covers 8 bases. Germline V gene data show CDR1 as SGDLS and CDR2 as YYNGEE. The CDR3 covers 14 residues. V was pared by 3 bases and J by 3 bases, with 3 bases of the junction left unmatched. The CDR3 loop reads CASSARQGTDTQYF. The CDR3 nucleotides are TGTGCCAGCAGCGCTCGACAGGGGACAGATACGCAGTATTTT.

The chain recombines TRBV19 with TRBJ1-5; D is ambiguous. The length of the CDR3 is 16 residues. CDR1 and CDR2 from the germline V gene are LNHDA and SQIVND (reference sequence). Trimming pared 7 bases from V and 4 bases from J, leaving 20 bases between. Here the CDR3 DNA reads TGTGCCAGTACCACCCGGGAGGCGGCCTCTAATCAGCCCCAGCATTTT. As protein: CASTTREAASNQPQHF.

The sample holds one count of this clone. The chain carries TRBV5-1 and TRBJ1-3; the D gene is possibly TRBD1 (6 bases). The CDR3 is 17 residues long. Germline values: CDR1 SGHRS, CDR2 YFSETQ. The V end lost 4 bases, the J end lost 0 bases, and 17 bases lay between the germline ends. In DNA, the CDR3 is TGCGCCAGCAGCCCGGCAGGGGCCTTTAGCTCTGGAAACACCATATATTTT. Encoded protein: CASSPAGAFSSGNTIYF.

In this sample, this clone turned up a few times. The rearrangement uses TRBV6-5 and TRBJ1-6; D unclear. Germline V gene lookup returns CDR1 MNHEY and CDR2 SVGAGI. The CDR3 has 14 amino acids. Deletions cut 8 bases from V and 7 bases from J, with 15 bases between. In DNA, the CDR3 is TGTGCCAGCCAGGAGGACCCGAGGAATTCACCCCTCCACTTT. It codes for CASQEDPRNSPLHF.

This chain joins TRBV28 and TRBJ1-2; a weak D match, TRBD1 (5 bases). V shed 8 bases and J shed 4 bases, with 14 bases lying between them. Germline V gene data show CDR1 as MDHEN and CDR2 as SYDVKM. CDR3 size: 13 residues. The CDR3 DNA reads TGTGCCAGCTCACGACAGACCTTCTATGGCTACACCTTC. It is translated as CASSRQTFYGYTF.

The gene calls are TRBV6-4 and TRBJ2-7, with D uncertain. Germline CDR1 is MRHNA and CDR2 is SNTAGT. V was clipped by 5 bases and J by 3 bases, with 11 bases between them. The CDR3 loop spans 13 amino acids. The CDR3 bases are TGTGCCAGCAGTATGGAGAGTGGCTACGAGCAGTACTTC. Translated: CASSMESGYEQYF.

The V and J genes are TRBV5-6 and TRBJ1-1, with TRBD1 matching over 9 bases. The germline V gene encodes CDR1 SGHDT and CDR2 YYEEEE. The CDR3 loop spans 13 amino acids. Trimming at V came to 4 bases and at J to 7 bases, leaving 5 bases not matched to a gene. The CDR3 sequence: CASSARQGDEAFF. CDR3 bases: TGTGCCAGCAGCGCCCGACAGGGGGATGAAGCTTTCTTT.

CDR3 loop: CASSPSSYNSPLHF. The CDR3 region has the DNA TGTGCCAGCAGTCCCAGCTCCTATAATTCACCCCTCCACTTT. The genes are TRBV7-6 and TRBJ1-6, with D unclear. Trimming removed 6 bases from V and 0 bases from J, with 6 bases in between. The V gene's germline CDR1 is SGHVS and CDR2 FNYEAQ. The CDR3 spans 14 residues.

This rearrangement joins TRBV7-2 to TRBJ2-3; D remains ambiguous. This CDR3 is 16 amino acids long. The germline gives CDR1 SGHTA, CDR2 FQGNSA. The V gene lost 1 base and the J gene lost 1 base, with 12 bases spanning the gap. DNA for the CDR3: TGTGCCAGCAGCTTAGTGGCAGGTCGAGGCACAGATACGCAGTATTTT. Its protein is CASSLVAGRGTDTQYF.

V usage is TRBV6-5 and J usage is TRBJ2-7, with 10 bases fitting TRBD1. The CDR3 extends over 16 amino acids. Germline loops: CDR1 MNHEY, CDR2 SVGAGI. With V trimmed by 4 bases and J by 3 bases, 9 bases remained unmatched. The CDR3 nucleotides read TGTGCCAGCAGTTCTGATTTCCGGGACAGGGGCTACGAGCAGTACTTC. Amino acid sequence: CASSSDFRDRGYEQYF.

The CDR3 reads CASRPAGERDTQYF. The CDR3 DNA reads TGTGCCAGCAGACCGGCGGGCGAAAGGGATACGCAGTATTTT. The chain carries TRBV27 and TRBJ2-3; D might be TRBD2 (5 bases). The germline V gene encodes CDR1 MNHEY and CDR2 SMNVEV (reference sequence). The CDR3 consists of 14 residues. Trimming cost V 6 bases and J 6 bases, with 16 bases left between them.

The CDR3 DNA sequence: TGTGCCAGCAGCCCAGAGGGGACAGTCACCGGGGAGCTGTTTTTT. Protein sequence: CASSPEGTVTGELFF. The chain employs TRBV9 and TRBJ2-2; 7 bases fit TRBD1. V lost 4 bases to trimming and J lost 4 bases; unmatched junction nucleotides: 7. Germline CDR1 is SGDLS and CDR2 is YYNGEE. This CDR3 is 15 amino acids long.

The chain couples TRBV11-3 to TRBJ2-4; 8 bases align to TRBD1. The CDR3 has 16 residues. The V gene's germline CDR1 is SGHNT and CDR2 YENEEA. V was pared by 5 bases and J by 2 bases, with 8 bases of the junction left unmatched. CDR3 protein: CASSQDRELTKNIQYF. CDR3 sequence (DNA): TGTGCCAGCAGCCAGGACAGGGAGTTGACCAAAAACATTCAGTACTTC. Full variable domain (rest looked up from reference TRBV11-3 and TRBJ2-4): EAGVVQSPRYKIIEKKQPVAFWCNPISGHNTLYWYLQNLGQGPELLIRYENEEAVDDSQLPKDRFSAERLKGVDSTLKIQPAELGDSAVYLCASSQDRELTKNIQYFGAGTRLSVL.

The gene calls are TRBV6-5 and TRBJ2-3; the D is unclear. With 5 bases removed from V and 1 base from J, the gap between germline ends came to 13 bases. Looked up from germline, CDR1 is MNHEY and CDR2 is SVGAGI. This CDR3 spans 15 amino acids. The CDR3 reads CASSPGSIGTDTQYF. For the CDR3, the DNA is TGTGCCAGCAGTCCGGGTTCGATTGGCACAGATACGCAGTATTTT.